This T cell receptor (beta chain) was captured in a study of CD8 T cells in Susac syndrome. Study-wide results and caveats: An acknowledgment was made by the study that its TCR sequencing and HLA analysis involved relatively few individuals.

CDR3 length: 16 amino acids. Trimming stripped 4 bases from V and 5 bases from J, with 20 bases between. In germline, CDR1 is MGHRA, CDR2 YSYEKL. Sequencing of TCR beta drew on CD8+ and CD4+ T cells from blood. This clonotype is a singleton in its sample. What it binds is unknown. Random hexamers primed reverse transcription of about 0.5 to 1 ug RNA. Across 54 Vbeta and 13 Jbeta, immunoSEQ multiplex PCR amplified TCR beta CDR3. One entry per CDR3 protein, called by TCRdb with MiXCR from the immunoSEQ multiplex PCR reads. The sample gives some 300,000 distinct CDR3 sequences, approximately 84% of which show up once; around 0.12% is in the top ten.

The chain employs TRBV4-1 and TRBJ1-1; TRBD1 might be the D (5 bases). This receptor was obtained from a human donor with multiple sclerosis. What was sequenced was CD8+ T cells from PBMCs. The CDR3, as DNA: TGCGCCAGCAGCCCTGAGCCGGGCCAAGGGGCGACTGAAGCTTTCTTT. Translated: CASSPEPGQGATEAFF.